This TCR beta chain was documented in a study of shared clonotypes between healthy human individuals. Whole-study context: The people who gave samples were two women and three men aged 18 to 49. Broader study findings: Naive subsets generally had larger estimated richness than memory subsets. Lower generation probabilities were found for non-shared clonotypes than for those shared by all four donors.

Note on this clone: Its antigen is undetermined.

The V and J ends lost 3 bases and 12 bases, in that order; junction bases with no gene match: 8. Looked up from germline, CDR1 is MNHNS and CDR2 is SASEGT. This CDR3 is built from 12 residues. Genomic DNA of each subset was evenly split across several immunoSEQ plates. Clones were read by immunoSEQ multiplex PCR, and TCRdb kept only the in-frame ones, dropping some. The table includes about 2.4 million clones, roughly 93% detected once. The sequence derives from a man aged 18-30 years in good health. Some clones in this sample may be carry-over from other donors' samples. Sequencing was carried out using naive CD4+ T cells from PBMCs. Subset specified: CD45RA+ positively selected. The chain is built from TRBV6-1 and TRBJ2-7, with 7 bases matching TRBD2. The CDR3 nucleotides are TGTGCCAGCAGTGAGAGTGGGAGGGCCTGGTACTTC. Its translation: CASSESGRAWYF.